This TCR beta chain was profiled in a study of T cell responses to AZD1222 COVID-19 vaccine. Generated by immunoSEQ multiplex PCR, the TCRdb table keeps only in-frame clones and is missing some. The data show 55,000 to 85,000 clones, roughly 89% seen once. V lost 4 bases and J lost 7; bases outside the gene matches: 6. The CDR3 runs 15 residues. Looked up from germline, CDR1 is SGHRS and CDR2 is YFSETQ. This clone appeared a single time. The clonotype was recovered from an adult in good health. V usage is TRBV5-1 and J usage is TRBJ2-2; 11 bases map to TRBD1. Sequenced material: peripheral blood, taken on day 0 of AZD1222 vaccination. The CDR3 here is CASSPGTGGYGELFF. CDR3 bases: TGCGCCAGCAGCCCCGGGACAGGGGGATACGGGGAGCTGTTTTTT.